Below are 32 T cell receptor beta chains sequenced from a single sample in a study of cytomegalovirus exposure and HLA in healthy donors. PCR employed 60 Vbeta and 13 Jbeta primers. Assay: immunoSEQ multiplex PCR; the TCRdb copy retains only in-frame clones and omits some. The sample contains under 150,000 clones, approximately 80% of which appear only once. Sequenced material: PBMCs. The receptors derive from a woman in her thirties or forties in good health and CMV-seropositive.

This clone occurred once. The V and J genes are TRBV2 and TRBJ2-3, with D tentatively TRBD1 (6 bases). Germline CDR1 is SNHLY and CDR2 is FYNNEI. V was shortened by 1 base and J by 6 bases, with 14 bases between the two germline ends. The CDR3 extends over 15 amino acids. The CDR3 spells CASSEDAGGPDTQYF. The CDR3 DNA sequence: TGTGCCAGCAGTGAAGATGCTGGGGGCCCCGATACGCAGTATTTT.

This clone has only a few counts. DNA for the CDR3: TGTGCCAGCAGCTCGGACAGGCACGTGGGTTACACCTTC. Residues: CASSSDRHVGYTF. This rearrangement joins TRBV5-4 to TRBJ1-2; 7 nucleotides agree with TRBD1. The CDR3 covers 13 residues. Germline values: CDR1 SGHNT, CDR2 YYREEE (reference sequence). With 3 bases clipped from V and 11 bases from J, the junction kept 10 bases outside the gene matches.

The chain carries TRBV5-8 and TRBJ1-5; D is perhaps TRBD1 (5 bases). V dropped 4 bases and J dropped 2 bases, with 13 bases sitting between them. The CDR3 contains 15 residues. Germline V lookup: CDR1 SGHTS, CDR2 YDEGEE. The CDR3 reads CASSMGERGNQPQHF. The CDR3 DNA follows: TGTGCCAGCAGCATGGGGGAGAGGGGCAATCAGCCCCAGCATTTT.

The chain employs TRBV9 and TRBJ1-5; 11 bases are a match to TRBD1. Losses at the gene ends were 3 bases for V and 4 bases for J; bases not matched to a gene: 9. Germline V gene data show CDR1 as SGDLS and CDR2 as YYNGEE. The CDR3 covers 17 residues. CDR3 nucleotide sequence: TGTGCCAGCAGCGCCACAGAAGGGACAGGGGGGAATCAGCCCCAGCATTTT. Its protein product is CASSATEGTGGNQPQHF.

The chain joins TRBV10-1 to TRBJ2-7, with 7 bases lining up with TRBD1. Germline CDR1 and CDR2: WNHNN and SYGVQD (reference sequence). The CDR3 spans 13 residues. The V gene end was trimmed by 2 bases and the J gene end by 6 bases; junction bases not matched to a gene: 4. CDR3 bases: TGCGCCAGCAGTGAGACACAGGGGTCCGAGCAGTACTTC. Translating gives CASSETQGSEQYF.

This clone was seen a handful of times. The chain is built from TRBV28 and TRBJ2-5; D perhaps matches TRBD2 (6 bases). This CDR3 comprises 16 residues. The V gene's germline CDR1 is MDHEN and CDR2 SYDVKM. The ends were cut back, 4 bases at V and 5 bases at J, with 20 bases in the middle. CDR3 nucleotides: TGTGCCAGCAGTTACACAACCCCGGGAGTAGGGGAGACCCAGTACTTC. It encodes CASSYTTPGVGETQYF. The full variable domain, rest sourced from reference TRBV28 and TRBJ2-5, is DVKVTQSSRYLVKRTGEKVFLECVQDMDHENMFWYRQDPGLGLRLIYFSYDVKMKEKGDIPEGYSVSREKKERFSLILESASTNQTSMYLCASSYTTPGVGETQYFGPGTRLLVL.

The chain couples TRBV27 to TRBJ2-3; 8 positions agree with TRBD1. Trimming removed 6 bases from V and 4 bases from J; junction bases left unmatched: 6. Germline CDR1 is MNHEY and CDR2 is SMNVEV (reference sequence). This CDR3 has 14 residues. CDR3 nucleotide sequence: TGTGCCAGCAGCCAACCGACAGGGGCAGATACGCAGTATTTT. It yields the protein CASSQPTGADTQYF.

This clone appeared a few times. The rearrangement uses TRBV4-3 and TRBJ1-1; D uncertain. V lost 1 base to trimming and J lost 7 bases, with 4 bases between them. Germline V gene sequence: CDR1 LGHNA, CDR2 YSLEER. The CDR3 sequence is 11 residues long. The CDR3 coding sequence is TGCGCCAGCAGCCAAGGTAATGAAGCTTTCTTT. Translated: CASSQGNEAFF.

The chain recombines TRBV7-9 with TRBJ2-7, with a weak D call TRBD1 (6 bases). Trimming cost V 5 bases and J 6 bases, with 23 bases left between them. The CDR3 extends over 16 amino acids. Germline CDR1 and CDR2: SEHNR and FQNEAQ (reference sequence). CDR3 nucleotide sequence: TGTGCCAGCAGCGAGTTCCGGGACACGCGTATAGGCGAGCAGTACTTC. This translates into CASSEFRDTRIGEQYF.

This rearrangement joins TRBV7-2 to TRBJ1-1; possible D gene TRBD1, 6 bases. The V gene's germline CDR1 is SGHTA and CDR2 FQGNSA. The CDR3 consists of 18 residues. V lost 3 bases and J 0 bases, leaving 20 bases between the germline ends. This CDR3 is CASSLHVGGLLMNTEAFF. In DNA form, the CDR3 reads TGTGCCAGCAGCTTGCATGTGGGGGGGCTGTTAATGAACACTGAAGCTTTCTTT.

CDR3 bases: TGCAGCGTTGAGGAGGGAGGGGACACTGAAGCTTTCTTT. It encodes CSVEEGGDTEAFF. The chain carries TRBV29-1 and TRBJ1-1, with a tentative D call TRBD1 (5 bases). Germline V lookup: CDR1 SQVTM, CDR2 ANQGSEA. Trimming took off 3 bases at V and 3 bases at J, with 11 bases between the two ends. The CDR3 totals 13 residues.

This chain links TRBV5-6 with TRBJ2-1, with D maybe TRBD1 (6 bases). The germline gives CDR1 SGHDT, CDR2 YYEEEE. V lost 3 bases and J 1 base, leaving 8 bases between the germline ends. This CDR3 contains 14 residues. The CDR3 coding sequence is TGTGCCAGCAGCTCCAGGGGATCCTACAATGAGCAGTTCTTC. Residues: CASSSRGSYNEQFF. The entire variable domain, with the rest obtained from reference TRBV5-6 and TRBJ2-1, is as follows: DAGVTQSPTHLIKTRGQQVTLRCSPKSGHDTVSWYQQALGQGPQFIFQYYEEEERQRGNFPDRFSGHQFPNYSSELNVNALLLGDSALYLCASSSRGSYNEQFFGPGTRLTVL.

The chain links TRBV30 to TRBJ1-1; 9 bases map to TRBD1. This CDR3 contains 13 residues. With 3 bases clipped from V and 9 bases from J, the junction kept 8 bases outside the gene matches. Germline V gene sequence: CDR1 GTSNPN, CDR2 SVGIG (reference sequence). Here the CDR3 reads CAWRTGQGKKAFF. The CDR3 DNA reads TGTGCCTGGAGGACGGGACAGGGCAAAAAAGCTTTCTTT.

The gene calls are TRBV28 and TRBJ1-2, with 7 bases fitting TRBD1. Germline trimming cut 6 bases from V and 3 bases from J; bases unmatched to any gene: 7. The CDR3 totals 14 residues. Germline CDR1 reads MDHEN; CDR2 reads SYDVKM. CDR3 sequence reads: CASRPTGTDYGYTF. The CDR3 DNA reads TGTGCCAGCAGGCCTACTGGGACAGACTATGGCTACACCTTC.

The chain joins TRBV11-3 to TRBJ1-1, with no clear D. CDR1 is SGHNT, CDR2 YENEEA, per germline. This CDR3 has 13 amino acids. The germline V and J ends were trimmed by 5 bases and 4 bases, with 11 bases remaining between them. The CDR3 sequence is CASSQGVGTEAFF. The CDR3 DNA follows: TGTGCCAGCAGCCAAGGAGTTGGCACTGAAGCTTTCTTT.

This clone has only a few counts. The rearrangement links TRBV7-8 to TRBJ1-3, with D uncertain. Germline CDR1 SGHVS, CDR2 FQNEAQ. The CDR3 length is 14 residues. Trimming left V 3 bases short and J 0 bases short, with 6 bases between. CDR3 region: CASSFGFSGNTIYF. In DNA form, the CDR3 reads TGTGCCAGCAGCTTCGGGTTCTCTGGAAACACCATATATTTT. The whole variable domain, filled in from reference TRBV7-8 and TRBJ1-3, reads GAGVSQSPRYKVAKRGQDVALRCDPISGHVSLFWYQQALGQGPEFLTYFQNEAQLDKSGLPSDRFFAERPEGSVSTLKIQRTQQEDSAVYLCASSFGFSGNTIYFGEGSWLTVV.

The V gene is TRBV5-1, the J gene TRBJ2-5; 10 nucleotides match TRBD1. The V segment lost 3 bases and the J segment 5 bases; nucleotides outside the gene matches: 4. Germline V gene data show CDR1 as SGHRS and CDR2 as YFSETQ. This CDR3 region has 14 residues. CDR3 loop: CASSSTGGSETQYF. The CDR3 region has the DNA TGCGCCAGCAGCTCGACAGGGGGCAGTGAGACCCAGTACTTC.

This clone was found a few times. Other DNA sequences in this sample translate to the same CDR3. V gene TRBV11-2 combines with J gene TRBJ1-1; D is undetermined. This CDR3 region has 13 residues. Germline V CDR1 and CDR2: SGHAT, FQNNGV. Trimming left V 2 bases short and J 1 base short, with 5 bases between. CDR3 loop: CASSLTGNTEAFF. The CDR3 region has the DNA TGTGCCAGCAGCTTAACTGGGAACACTGAAGCTTTCTTT.

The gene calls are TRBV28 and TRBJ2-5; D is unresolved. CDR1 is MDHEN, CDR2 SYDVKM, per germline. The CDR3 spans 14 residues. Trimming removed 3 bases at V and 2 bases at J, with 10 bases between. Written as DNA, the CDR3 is TGTGCCAGCAGTTTTCTTGGGCAACAAGAGACCCAGTACTTC. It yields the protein CASSFLGQQETQYF.

Here the CDR3 DNA reads TGCGCCAGCAGCCAAGAAGAGGATCAGCCCCAGCATTTT. Its translation is CASSQEEDQPQHF. J is TRBJ1-5 and V is TRBV4-1; D is ambiguous. CDR1 is MGHRA, CDR2 YSYEKL, per germline. Trimming removed 0 bases at V and 5 bases at J, with 5 bases between. The CDR3 is 13 amino acids.

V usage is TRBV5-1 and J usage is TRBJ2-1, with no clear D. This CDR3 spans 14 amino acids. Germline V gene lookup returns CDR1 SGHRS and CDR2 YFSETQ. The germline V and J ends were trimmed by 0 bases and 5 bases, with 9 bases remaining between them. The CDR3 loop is CASSLVILDNEQFF. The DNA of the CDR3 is TGCGCCAGCAGCTTGGTCATACTGGACAATGAGCAGTTCTTC.

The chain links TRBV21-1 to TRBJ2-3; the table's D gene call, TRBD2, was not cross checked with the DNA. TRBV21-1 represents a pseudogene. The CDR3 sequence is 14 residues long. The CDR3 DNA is TGTGCACGTACAGGGAGGGCTGGGACAGATACGCAGTATTTT. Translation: CARTGRAGTDTQYF.

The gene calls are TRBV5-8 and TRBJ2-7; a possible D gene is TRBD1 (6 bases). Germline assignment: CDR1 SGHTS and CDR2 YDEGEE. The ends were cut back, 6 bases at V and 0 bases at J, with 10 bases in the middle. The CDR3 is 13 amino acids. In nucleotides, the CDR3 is TGTGCCAGCAAAAGCAGGGGCTCCTACGAGCAGTACTTC. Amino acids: CASKSRGSYEQYF. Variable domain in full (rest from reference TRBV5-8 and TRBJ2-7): EAGVTQSPTHLIKTRGQQATLRCSPISGHTSVYWYQQALGLGLQFLLWYDEGEERNRGNFPPRFSGRQFPNYSSELNVNALELEDSALYLCASKSRGSYEQYFGPGTRLTVT.

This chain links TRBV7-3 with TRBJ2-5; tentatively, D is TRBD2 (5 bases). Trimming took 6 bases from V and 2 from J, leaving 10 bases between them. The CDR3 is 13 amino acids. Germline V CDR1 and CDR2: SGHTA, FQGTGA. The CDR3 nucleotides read TGTGCCAGCAGGCGGACTGGTCAAGAGACCCAGTACTTC. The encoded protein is CASRRTGQETQYF.

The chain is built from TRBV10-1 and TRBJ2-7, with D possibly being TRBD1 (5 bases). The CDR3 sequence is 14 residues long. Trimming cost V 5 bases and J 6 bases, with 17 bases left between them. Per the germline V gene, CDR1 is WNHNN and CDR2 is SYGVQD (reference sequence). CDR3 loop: CASSPGQGPGEQYF. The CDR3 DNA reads TGCGCCAGCAGTCCAGGGCAGGGCCCGGGCGAGCAGTACTTC.

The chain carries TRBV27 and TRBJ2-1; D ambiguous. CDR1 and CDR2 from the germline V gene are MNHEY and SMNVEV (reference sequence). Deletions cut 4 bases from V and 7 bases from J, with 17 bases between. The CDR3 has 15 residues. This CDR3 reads CASSSPPTGRNEQFF. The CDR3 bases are TGTGCCAGCAGTTCACCGCCAACGGGTAGAAATGAGCAGTTCTTC.

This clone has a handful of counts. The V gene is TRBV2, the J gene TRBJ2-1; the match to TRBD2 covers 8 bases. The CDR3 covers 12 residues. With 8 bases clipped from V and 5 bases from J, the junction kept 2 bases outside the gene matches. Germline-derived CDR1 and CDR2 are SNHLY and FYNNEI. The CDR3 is CASRGLDNEQFF. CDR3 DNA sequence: TGTGCCAGCCGGGGACTAGACAATGAGCAGTTCTTC.

The CDR3 reads CASSSLAGVSNEQFF. CDR3 nucleotide sequence: TGTGCCAGCAGCTCCCTAGCGGGGGTGTCCAATGAGCAGTTCTTC. The rearrangement links TRBV7-3 to TRBJ2-1; 10 bases are a match to TRBD2. The CDR3 length is 15 residues. Germline V gives CDR1 SGHTA, CDR2 FQGTGA. The V gene end was trimmed by 4 bases and the J gene end by 6 bases; junction bases not matched to a gene: 6.

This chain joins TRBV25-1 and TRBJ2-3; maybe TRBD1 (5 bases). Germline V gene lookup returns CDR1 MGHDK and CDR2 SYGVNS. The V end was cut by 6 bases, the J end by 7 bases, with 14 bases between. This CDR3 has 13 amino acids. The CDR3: CASSEVGVHTQYF. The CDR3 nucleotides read TGTGCCAGCAGCGAGGTAGGGGTTCATACGCAGTATTTT. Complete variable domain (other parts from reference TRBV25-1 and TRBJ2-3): EADIYQTPRYLVIGTGKKITLECSQTMGHDKMYWYQQDPGMELHLIHYSYGVNSTEKGDLSSESTVSRIRTEHFPLTLESARPSHTSQYLCASSEVGVHTQYFGPGTRLTVL.

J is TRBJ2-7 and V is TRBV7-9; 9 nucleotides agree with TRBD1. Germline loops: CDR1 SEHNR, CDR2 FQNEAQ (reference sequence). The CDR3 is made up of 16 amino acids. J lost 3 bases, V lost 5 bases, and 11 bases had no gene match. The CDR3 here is CASSQLGTGNFYEQYF. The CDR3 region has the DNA TGTGCCAGCAGCCAGTTGGGGACAGGGAACTTCTACGAGCAGTACTTC.

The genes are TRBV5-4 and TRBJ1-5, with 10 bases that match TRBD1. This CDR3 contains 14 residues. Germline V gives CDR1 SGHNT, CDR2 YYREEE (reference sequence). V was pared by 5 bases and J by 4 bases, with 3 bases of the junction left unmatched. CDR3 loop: CASSSGQGNQPQHF. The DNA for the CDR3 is TGTGCCAGCAGTTCGGGACAGGGGAATCAGCCCCAGCATTTT. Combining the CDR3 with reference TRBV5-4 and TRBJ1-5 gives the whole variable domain ETGVTQSPTHLIKTRGQQVTLRCSSQSGHNTVSWYQQALGQGPQFIFQYYREEENGRGNFPPRFSGLQFPNYSSELNVNALELDDSALYLCASSSGQGNQPQHFGDGTRLSIL.

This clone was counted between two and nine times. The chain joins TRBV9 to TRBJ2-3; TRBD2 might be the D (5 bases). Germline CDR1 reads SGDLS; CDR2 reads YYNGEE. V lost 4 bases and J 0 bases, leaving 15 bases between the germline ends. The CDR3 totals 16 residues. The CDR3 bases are TGTGCCAGCAGCCTAGGTGCACGGACTAGCACAGATACGCAGTATTTT. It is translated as CASSLGARTSTDTQYF.